Each of the 26 T cell receptor beta chains below was sequenced from the same sample in a study of T cell clonality in common variable immunodeficiency. The method was immunoSEQ multiplex PCR; TCRdb's version includes in-frame clones alone and lacks a portion of them. Listed for the sample are 52,000 or so clones, none seen a single time. The material sequenced was peripheral blood mononuclear cells. The origin of the receptors is a person aged 18 to 70 in good health.

This clone was detected many times. The read ends 3 residues early relative to the CDR3; the germline J gene fills the gap. The rearrangement links TRBV7-2 to TRBJ1-1, with D unresolved. From germline, CDR1 is SGHTA and CDR2 FQGNSA. CDR3 size: 13 residues. V lost 5 bases and J lost 0, with 7 bases in between. CDR3 DNA (partial): TGTGCCAGCAGCCCATGGCTGAACACTGAA. Its translation is CASSPWLNTE. The CDR3 reads in full as CASSPWLNTEAFF.

This clone has a count of ten or more. CDR3: CASSSGLAGVSTGELFF. Incomplete CDR3 DNA: TGTGCCAGCAGCTCGGGACTAGCGGGAGTAAGCACCGGGGAG. The chain recombines TRBV7-3 with TRBJ2-2; TRBD2 matches 14 bases. The read stops 3 residues short of the end of the CDR3; the missing end is completed from the germline J gene. The V gene's germline CDR1 is SGHTA and CDR2 FQGTGA. V dropped 4 bases and J dropped 4; count of bases not matched to a gene: 5. The CDR3 runs 17 residues.

In its sample, this clone was seen many times. CDR3 amino acids: CAISRPLGSYNEQFF. CDR3 DNA, as far as it was read: TGTGCCATCAGCCGGCCCCTCGGGTCCTACAATGAG. The chain links TRBV10-3 to TRBJ2-1; the D is unclear. The missing CDR3 end, 3 residues past where the read stops, is filled in from the germline J gene. This CDR3 is built from 15 residues. Germline V CDR1 and CDR2: ENHRY, SYGVKD. V dropped 6 bases and J dropped 1 base, with 13 bases sitting between them.

This clone was seen ten or more times. Read sequence stops 3 residues before the CDR3 end, and the germline J gene provides the missing end. The rearrangement uses TRBV7-9 and TRBJ2-2, with no clear D. The CDR3 runs to 13 residues. In germline, CDR1 is SEHNR, CDR2 FQNEAQ (reference sequence). V was pared by 1 base and J by 6 bases, with 6 bases between. The CDR3 sequence: CASSLVLSGELFF. The CDR3 bases that were read are TGTGCCAGCAGCTTAGTACTTTCCGGGGAG.

This clone was observed many times. The read terminates 3 residues ahead of where the CDR3 ends, so the germline J gene completes it. The chain couples TRBV7-9 to TRBJ1-2; the match to TRBD1 covers 8 bases. In germline, CDR1 is SEHNR, CDR2 FQNEAQ (reference sequence). Germline trimming cut 4 bases from V and 7 bases from J; bases unmatched to any gene: 2. The CDR3 totals 12 residues. The sequenced CDR3 bases are TGTGCCAGCAGCTGGACAGGGCCTGGC. Translating it yields CASSWTGPG. In full, the CDR3 reads CASSWTGPGYTF. Filled out from reference TRBV7-9 and TRBJ1-2, the complete variable domain reads DTGVSQNPRHKITKRGQNVTFRCDPISEHNRLYWYRQTLGQGPEFLTYFQNEAQLEKSRLLSDRFSAERPKGSFSTLEIQRTEQGDSAMYLCASSWTGPGYTFGSGTRLTVV.

Turning to this clone: Germline and junction disagree at one end, which may indicate a read error. The read falls 3 residues short of the CDR3 end, and the missing part is taken from the germline J gene. This CDR3 is also generated by other DNA sequences in the sample. The rearrangement links TRBV7-3 to TRBJ1-3; unclear D gene. Germline loops: CDR1 SGHTA, CDR2 FQGTGA. The CDR3 runs 13 residues. The CDR3 here is CASSLDLGNTIYF. The part of the CDR3 DNA that was read is TGTGCCAGCAGCTTAGACTTAGGAAACACG.

This clone occurred many times. The read halts 3 residues ahead of the CDR3 end, with the missing end drawn from the germline J gene. This rearrangement joins TRBV29-1 to TRBJ1-1, with D perhaps matching TRBD1 (5 bases). The germline CDR1 and CDR2 sequences are SQVTM and ANQGSEA. The CDR3 is made up of 13 amino acids. CDR3 sequence reads: CSTQQVQYTEAFF. CDR3 DNA (partial): TGCAGTACTCAACAGGTTCAATACACTGAA.

This clone was counted ten times or more. CDR3 DNA, as far as it was read: TGTGCCAGCTCACCGAATCAGGGAGATACG. Encoded protein: CASSPNQGDT. The entire CDR3 is CASSPNQGDTQYF. The chain recombines TRBV18 with TRBJ2-3, with TRBD1 as a possible D gene (5 bases). The read is 3 residues too short to cover the CDR3 end, so that end is filled in from the germline J gene. The V end was cut by 3 bases, the J end by 5 bases, with 9 bases between. The V gene's germline CDR1 is KGHSH and CDR2 LQKENI. This CDR3 spans 13 amino acids. Full variable domain (outside the CDR3, taken from reference TRBV18 and TRBJ2-3): NAGVMQNPRHLVRRRGQEARLRCSPMKGHSHVYWYRQLPEEGLKFMVYLQKENIIDESGMPKERFSAEFPKEGPSILRIQQVVRGDSAAYFCASSPNQGDTQYFGPGTRLTVL.

This clone came up many times. The sequence runs out 3 residues before the end of the CDR3; the remainder is reconstructed from the germline J gene. J is TRBJ1-1 and V is TRBV30; a weak D match, TRBD1 (6 bases). The CDR3 spans 11 residues. Germline loops: CDR1 GTSNPN, CDR2 SVGIG (reference sequence). CDR3 protein: CAWKTGTQAFF. The sequenced CDR3 bases are TGTGCCTGGAAGACCGGGACACAG.

Comment on this clone: Read coverage stops 3 residues before the CDR3 terminus; the germline J gene supplies the remainder. This chain uses TRBV30 with TRBJ1-2, with TRBD1 matching 9 bases. CDR3 length: 14 amino acids. Looked up from germline, CDR1 is GTSNPN and CDR2 is SVGIG (reference sequence). The DNA read from the CDR3 is TGTGCCTGGAGGCGCACAGGGGGCCGGTACGAC. This translates into CAWRRTGGRYD. The full CDR3 sequence reads CAWRRTGGRYDYTF.

In its sample, this clone was seen many times. The read falls 3 residues short of the CDR3 end, and the missing part is taken from the germline J gene. This chain connects TRBV20-1 to TRBJ2-3; 11 nucleotides match TRBD1. The trim removed 6 bases at V and 6 bases at J, leaving 8 bases unmatched. Germline V gene lookup returns CDR1 DFQATT and CDR2 SNEGSKA (reference sequence). CDR3 length: 14 residues. CDR3 region: CSAMTGTGGDTQYF. The covered CDR3 bases are TGCAGTGCCATGACCGGGACAGGGGGGGATACG.

This clone was seen at least ten times. The read is 3 residues too short to cover the CDR3 end, so that end is filled in from the germline J gene. This chain uses TRBV20-1 with TRBJ1-5, with D uncertain. V lost 0 bases and J 7 bases, leaving 10 bases between the germline ends. Germline V gene lookup returns CDR1 DFQATT and CDR2 SNEGSKA (reference sequence). The CDR3 has 13 amino acids. The CDR3 DNA, read in part, is TGCAGTGCTAGAGATACTCAAAACCAGCCC. Translation gives CSARDTQNQP. The full CDR3 protein reads CSARDTQNQPQHF.

This clone was counted ten times or more. Germline and junction disagree at one end, which may indicate a read error. Partial CDR3 DNA: TGCGCCAGCAGCAGGACAGGGGGCAATCAGCCC. Translated, it gives CASSRTGGNQP. The full CDR3 reads CASSRTGGNQPQHF. The rearrangement links TRBV4-2 to TRBJ1-5; 9 nucleotides line up with TRBD1. Coverage ceases 3 residues before the CDR3 finishes, and the germline J gene fills in the end. Germline CDR1 LGHNA, CDR2 YNFKEQ. The CDR3 is made up of 14 amino acids.

This clone was picked up many times. The read halts 3 residues ahead of the CDR3 end, with the missing end drawn from the germline J gene. The chain combines TRBV5-1 with TRBJ2-1; D is unresolved. V gave up 7 bases and J gave up 8 bases, with 28 bases separating them. The CDR3 has 17 amino acids. CDR1 SGHRS and CDR2 YFSETQ come from the germline V gene. The CDR3 bases that were read are TGCGCCAGCGTCATATCCCAAGCGCTCTACCACTGGGATGAG. Residues: CASVISQALYHWDE. The complete CDR3 reads CASVISQALYHWDEQFF. The entire variable domain, with the rest obtained from reference TRBV5-1 and TRBJ2-1, is as follows: KAGVTQTPRYLIKTRGQQVTLSCSPISGHRSVSWYQQTPGQGLQFLFEYFSETQRNKGNFPGRFSGRQFSNSRSEMNVSTLELGDSALYLCASVISQALYHWDEQFFGPGTRLTVL.

This clone was counted at least ten times. With the read ending 3 residues before the CDR3 end, the germline J gene is used to fill in that end. The chain has TRBV18 and TRBJ2-5, with a possible D match to TRBD2 (6 bases). The CDR3 extends over 14 amino acids. The V end lost 3 bases, the J end lost 4 bases, and 12 bases lay between the germline ends. CDR1 is KGHSH and CDR2 is LQKENI in the germline V gene. The covered CDR3 bases are TGTGCCAGCTCACCTACCCGGGGAGGAGAGACC. Protein: CASSPTRGGET. The entire CDR3 protein is CASSPTRGGETQYF.

This clone was picked up many times. The CDR3 goes on 3 residues after the read ends, and that part is filled in from the germline J gene. This chain joins TRBV20-1 and TRBJ2-4, with 9 nucleotides matching TRBD1. This CDR3 region has 17 residues. Germline CDR1 and CDR2: DFQATT and SNEGSKA (reference sequence). The chain's CDR3 is CSATDNVQGALTLGQYF. The part of the CDR3 DNA that was read is TGCAGTGCTACAGACAACGTACAGGGGGCGCTTACACTTGGT.

This clone has at least ten counts. The CDR3 end is not reached by the read, which stops 3 residues before it; the germline J gene fills it in. The rearrangement uses TRBV12-3 or TRBV12-4 and TRBJ2-3; 9 bases align to TRBD2. The length of the CDR3 is 14 residues. Trimming cost V 6 bases and J 6 bases; bases outside gene matches: 7. CDR3 sequence reads: CASRPVGLADTQYF. The sequenced CDR3 bases are TGTGCCAGCAGGCCCGTCGGACTAGCGGATACG.

This clone was observed many times. The CDR3 end lies 3 residues beyond the end of the read and is filled in from the germline J gene. The chain is built from TRBV2 and TRBJ2-7; a possible D gene is TRBD2 (7 bases). The V and J ends lost 7 bases and 6 bases respectively, with 22 bases between them. The CDR3 loop spans 15 amino acids. Germline CDR1 and CDR2: SNHLY and FYNNEI. The CDR3 loop is CASTLNTARGGEQYF. The CDR3 DNA, read in part, is TGTGCCAGCACCCTGAACACGGCGAGGGGGGGCGAG. Supplemented by reference TRBV2 and TRBJ2-7, the full variable domain reads EPEVTQTPSHQVTQMGQEVILRCVPISNHLYFYWYRQILGQKVEFLVSFYNNEISEKSEIFDDQFSVERPDGSNFTLKIRSTKLEDSAMYFCASTLNTARGGEQYFGPGTRLTVT.

This clone was observed at least ten times. With the read ending 3 residues before the CDR3 end, the germline J gene is used to fill in that end. The chain is built from TRBV4-1 and TRBJ1-1; TRBD1 matches at 7 bases. This CDR3 contains 14 residues. Trimming removed 1 base from V and 5 bases from J; junction bases left unmatched: 4. CDR1 is MGHRA, CDR2 YSYEKL, per germline. CDR3 sequence: CASSQGQGGTEAFF. CDR3 bases read: TGCGCCAGCAGCCAAGGACAGGGCGGGACTGAA.

This clone was counted many times. From the germline J gene comes the end of the CDR3, since the read stops 3 residues before it. The sample holds other DNA sequences that translate to the same CDR3. The chain employs TRBV19 and TRBJ1-2, with 7 bases aligning to TRBD1. V dropped 5 bases and J dropped 4; count of bases not matched to a gene: 10. The CDR3 runs 15 residues. Germline lookup yields CDR1 LNHDA and CDR2 SQIVND (reference sequence). The covered CDR3 bases are TGTGCCAGTAGTGCCTACACAGGGGCATCCTATGGC. Translation: CASSAYTGASYG. The full CDR3 reads CASSAYTGASYGYTF.

This clone was seen many times. Coverage ceases 3 residues before the CDR3 finishes, and the germline J gene fills in the end. The V gene is TRBV11-2, the J gene TRBJ2-3, with D unresolved. The germline V gene encodes CDR1 SGHAT and CDR2 FQNNGV. V was trimmed by 3 bases and J by 5 bases, leaving 15 bases between them. The CDR3 totals 15 residues. CDR3 region: CASSFVTGGVDTQYF. CDR3 DNA, as far as it was read: TGTGCCAGCAGCTTTGTGACTGGCGGTGTAGATACG. The full variable domain, its missing parts supplied by reference TRBV11-2 and TRBJ2-3, is EAGVAQSPRYKIIEKRQSVAFWCNPISGHATLYWYQQILGQGPKLLIQFQNNGVVDDSQLPKDRFSAERLKGVDSTLKIQPAKLEDSAVYLCASSFVTGGVDTQYFGPGTRLTVL.

This clone was seen many times. The junction departs from germline at one end; a sequencing error may be responsible. The observed sequence ends 3 residues before the CDR3 terminus, with the missing tail filled in from the germline J gene. Additional DNA sequences in this sample encode the identical CDR3. The chain has TRBV6-2 or TRBV6-3 and TRBJ1-5; weak D call: TRBD1 (5 bases). The CDR3 has 13 residues. Germline CDR1 reads MNHEY; CDR2 reads SVGEGT. CDR3 protein: CASSSQAMGPQHF. CDR3 DNA, as far as it was read: TGTGCTAGCAGTTCACAGGCGATGGGGCCC.

This clone was seen many times. The read is 3 residues too short to cover the CDR3 end, so that end is filled in from the germline J gene. J is TRBJ2-3 and V is TRBV6-2 or TRBV6-3; D unresolved. This CDR3 is 13 amino acids long. The germline V and J ends were trimmed by 6 bases and 8 bases, with 15 bases remaining between them. In germline, CDR1 is MNHEY, CDR2 SVGEGT. Partial CDR3 DNA: TGTGCCAGCAGCCTCCTCGAAGGCGGTACG. Residues: CASSLLEGGT. The CDR3 reads in full as CASSLLEGGTQYF.

This clone was seen at least ten times. The read falls 3 residues short of the CDR3 end, and the missing part is taken from the germline J gene. The V gene is TRBV19, the J gene TRBJ1-2; D is possibly TRBD1 (5 bases). Germline loops: CDR1 LNHDA, CDR2 SQIVND (reference sequence). CDR3 length: 13 residues. The V end lost 6 bases, the J end lost 4 bases, and 12 bases lay between the germline ends. The part of the CDR3 DNA that was read is TGTGCCAGTAGAGGTACGGGGGTCTATGGC. Residues: CASRGTGVYG. The whole CDR3 is CASRGTGVYGYTF.

This clone was counted between two and nine times. Read data end 3 residues before the CDR3 end; the end is taken from the germline J gene. The V call is TRBV18, the J call TRBJ1-2; possible D gene TRBD1, 5 bases. The CDR3 runs to 13 residues. Germline V gene sequence: CDR1 KGHSH, CDR2 LQKENI. CDR3 DNA, as far as it was read: TGTGCCAGCTCACCACAGGGGAGCTACGAC. Protein product: CASSPQGSYD. The whole CDR3 protein reads CASSPQGSYDYTF. Full variable domain (rest looked up from reference TRBV18 and TRBJ1-2): NAGVMQNPRHLVRRRGQEARLRCSPMKGHSHVYWYRQLPEEGLKFMVYLQKENIIDESGMPKERFSAEFPKEGPSILRIQQVVRGDSAAYFCASSPQGSYDYTFGSGTRLTVV.

There are many counts of this clone. The sequenced fragment ends 3 residues before the CDR3 boundary, so the rest is inferred from the germline J gene. The chain uses TRBV6-4 and TRBJ2-1, with a weak D call TRBD1 (6 bases). This CDR3 region has 14 residues. V was cut by 0 bases and J by 9 bases, with 12 bases left in between. Germline CDR1 MRHNA, CDR2 SNTAGT. The covered CDR3 bases are TGTGCCAGCAGTGACTCGGACCGAGGGGGTGAG. Translated: CASSDSDRGGE. The whole CDR3 region reads CASSDSDRGGEQFF.